The 7 T cell receptor beta chains in this list originate from one sample, sequenced in a study of blood T cell repertoires in COVID-19. Using immunoSEQ multiplex PCR, the repertoire was profiled, and TCRdb retains in-frame clones only, with some absent. The sample yields roughly 230,000 clones, roughly 91% seen once. The specimen was peripheral blood. The origin of the receptors is a man aged 25-45 years with COVID-19, enrolled during active disease.

J is TRBJ2-7 and V is TRBV28; 7 nucleotides match TRBD1. This CDR3 spans 11 amino acids. V gave up 6 bases and J gave up 4 bases; unmatched junction bases: 0. Germline CDR1 reads MDHEN; CDR2 reads SYDVKM. This chain's CDR3 is CASRGQYEQYF. The CDR3 region has the DNA TGTGCCAGCAGGGGACAGTACGAGCAGTACTTC.

V gene TRBV5-1 combines with J gene TRBJ1-1, with D maybe TRBD1 (6 bases). This CDR3 spans 18 amino acids. Per the germline V gene, CDR1 is SGHRS and CDR2 is YFSETQ. Between the trimmed V and J ends, which lost 3 bases and 2 bases, there was a span of 23 bases. The CDR3 DNA sequence: TGCGCCAGCAGCTCCTCCCTAGGCGGACAGAAATTCAACACTGAAGCTTTCTTT. Its protein is CASSSSLGGQKFNTEAFF.

The J gene is TRBJ1-3, the V gene TRBV9; tentative D call: TRBD1 (6 bases). V was cut by 0 bases and J by 2 bases, with 12 bases left in between. CDR3 length: 16 residues. Looked up from germline, CDR1 is SGDLS and CDR2 is YYNGEE. CDR3 sequence reads: CASSVDQGRAGNTIYF. The DNA for the CDR3 is TGTGCCAGCAGCGTAGATCAGGGGCGAGCTGGAAACACCATATATTTT.

The chain uses TRBV5-1 and TRBJ1-2; D remains ambiguous. V was clipped by 0 bases and J by 0 bases, with 6 bases between them. The CDR3 has 14 amino acids. The germline gives CDR1 SGHRS, CDR2 YFSETQ. For the CDR3, the DNA is TGCGCCAGCAGCTTGGTCGGGGCTAACTATGGCTACACCTTC. Translating it yields CASSLVGANYGYTF.

CDR3 nucleotide sequence: TGTGCCAGCAGCCAAGTTTCAGGGGCCCTTGTCTACGAGCAGTACTTC. Its translation: CASSQVSGALVYEQYF. The chain links TRBV4-2 to TRBJ2-7; D may be TRBD1 (6 bases). Trimming shortened V by 1 base and J by 3 bases, and 16 bases separated the two germline ends. CDR1 and CDR2 (germline): LGHNA, YNFKEQ. The CDR3 runs to 16 residues.

J is TRBJ2-1 and V is TRBV6-6; TRBD1 matches at 10 bases. CDR3 length equals 15 residues. The trim removed 2 bases at V and 10 bases at J, leaving 8 bases unmatched. Germline lookup yields CDR1 MNHNY and CDR2 SVGAGI (reference sequence). In DNA form, the CDR3 reads TGTGCCAGCAGTTACGGAGACAGGGGGCCAGGGGAGCAGTTCTTC. Translating gives CASSYGDRGPGEQFF.

In DNA form, the CDR3 reads TGTGCCAGCAGTTACCAGTCAGGGCGGAACACTGAAGCTTTCTTT. It specifies CASSYQSGRNTEAFF. The chain carries TRBV6-5 and TRBJ1-1; a possible D gene is TRBD1 (5 bases). CDR1 is MNHEY and CDR2 is SVGAGI in the germline V gene. Trimming left V 2 bases short and J 1 base short, with 11 bases between. This CDR3 region has 15 residues.